This entry features one T cell receptor beta chain sequence. Amplification used 60 Vbeta primers and 13 Jbeta primers. Data came from immunoSEQ multiplex PCR; TCRdb stores just in-frame clones and leaves some out. The top ten clones hold around 4% of a sample with under 300,000 clones, roughly 89% of them seen once. The data were obtained in a study of cytomegalovirus exposure and HLA in healthy donors. The CDR3 is 15 residues long. Trimming cost V 4 bases and J 0 bases, with 13 bases left between them. The germline gives CDR1 SGHRS, CDR2 YFSETQ. This sequence originates from a man aged 35 to 55 in good health and CMV-seropositive. This chain links TRBV5-1 with TRBJ1-1, with TRBD1 as a possible D gene (5 bases). The source material was PBMCs. The CDR3 sequence is CASSPRQTLNTEAFF. In DNA, the CDR3 is TGCGCCAGCAGCCCGCGACAGACACTGAACACTGAAGCTTTCTTT.